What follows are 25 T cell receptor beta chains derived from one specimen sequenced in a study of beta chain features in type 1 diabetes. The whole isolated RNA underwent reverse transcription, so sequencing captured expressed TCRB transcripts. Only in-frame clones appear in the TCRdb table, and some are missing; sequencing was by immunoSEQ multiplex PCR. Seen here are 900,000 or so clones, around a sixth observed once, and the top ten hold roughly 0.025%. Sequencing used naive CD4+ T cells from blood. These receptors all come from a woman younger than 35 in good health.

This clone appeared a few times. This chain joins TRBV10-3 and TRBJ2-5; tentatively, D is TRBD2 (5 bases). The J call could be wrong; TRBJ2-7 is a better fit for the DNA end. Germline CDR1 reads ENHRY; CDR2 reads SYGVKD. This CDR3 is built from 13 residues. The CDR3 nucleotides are TGTGCCATCAGTGCGGGAAGCTCCTACGAGCAGTACTTC. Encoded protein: CAISAGSSYEQYF.

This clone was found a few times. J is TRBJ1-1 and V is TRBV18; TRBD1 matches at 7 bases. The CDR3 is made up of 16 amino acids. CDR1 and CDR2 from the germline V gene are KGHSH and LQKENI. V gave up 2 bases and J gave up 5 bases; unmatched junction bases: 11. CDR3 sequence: CASSPRSGQVGTEAFF. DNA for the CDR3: TGTGCCAGCTCACCAAGGAGCGGACAGGTAGGAACTGAAGCTTTCTTT.

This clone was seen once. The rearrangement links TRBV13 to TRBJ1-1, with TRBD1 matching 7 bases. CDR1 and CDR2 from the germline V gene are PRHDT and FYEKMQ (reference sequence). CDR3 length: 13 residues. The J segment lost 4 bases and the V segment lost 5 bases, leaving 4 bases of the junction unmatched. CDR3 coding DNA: TGTGCCAGCAGCAGAGACAGGGTCACTGAAGCTTTCTTT. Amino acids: CASSRDRVTEAFF.

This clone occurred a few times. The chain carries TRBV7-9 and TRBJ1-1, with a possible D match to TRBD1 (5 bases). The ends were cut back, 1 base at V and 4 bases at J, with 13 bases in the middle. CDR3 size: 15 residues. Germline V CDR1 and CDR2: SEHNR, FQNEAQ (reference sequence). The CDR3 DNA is TGTGCCAGCAGCTTAGTAGGAGGGGTCAGCACTGAAGCTTTCTTT. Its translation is CASSLVGGVSTEAFF.

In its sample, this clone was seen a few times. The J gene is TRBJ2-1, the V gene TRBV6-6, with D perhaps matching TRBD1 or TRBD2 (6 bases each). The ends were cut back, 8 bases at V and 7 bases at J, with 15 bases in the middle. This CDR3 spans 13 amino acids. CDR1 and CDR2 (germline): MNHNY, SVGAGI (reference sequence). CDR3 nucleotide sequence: TGTGCCAGCGCGAGGGGGGCTTGGAATGAGCAGTTCTTC. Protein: CASARGAWNEQFF.

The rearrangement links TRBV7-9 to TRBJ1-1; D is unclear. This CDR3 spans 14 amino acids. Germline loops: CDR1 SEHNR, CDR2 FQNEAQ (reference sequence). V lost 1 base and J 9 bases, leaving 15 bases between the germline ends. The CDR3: CASSLEGLWAKAFF. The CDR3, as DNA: TGTGCCAGCAGCTTAGAGGGTTTGTGGGCCAAAGCTTTCTTT.

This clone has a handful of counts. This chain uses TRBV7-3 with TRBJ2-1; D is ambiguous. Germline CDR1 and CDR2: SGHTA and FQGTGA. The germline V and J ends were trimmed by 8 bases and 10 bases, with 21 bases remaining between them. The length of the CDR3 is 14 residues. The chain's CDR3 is CASSGSVTIREQFF. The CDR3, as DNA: TGTGCCAGCTCAGGATCGGTCACAATCAGAGAGCAGTTCTTC.

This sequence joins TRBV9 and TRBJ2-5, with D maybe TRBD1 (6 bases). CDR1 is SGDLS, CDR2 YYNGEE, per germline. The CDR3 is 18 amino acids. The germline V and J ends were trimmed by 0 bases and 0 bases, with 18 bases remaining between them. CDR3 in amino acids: CASSVGPVVRGYQETQYF. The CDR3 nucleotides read TGTGCCAGCAGCGTAGGCCCCGTCGTCAGGGGTTACCAAGAGACCCAGTACTTC. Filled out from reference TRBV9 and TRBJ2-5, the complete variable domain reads DSGVTQTPKHLITATGQRVTLRCSPRSGDLSVYWYQQSLDQGLQFLIQYYNGEERAKGNILERFSAQQFPDLHSELNLSSLELGDSALYFCASSVGPVVRGYQETQYFGPGTRLLVL.

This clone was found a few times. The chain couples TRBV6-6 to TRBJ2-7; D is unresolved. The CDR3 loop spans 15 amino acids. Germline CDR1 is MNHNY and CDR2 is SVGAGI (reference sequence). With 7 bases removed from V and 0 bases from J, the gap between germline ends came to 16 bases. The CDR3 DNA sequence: TGTGCCAGCACCCGGCGCCAGCTCAGCTCCTACGAGCAGTACTTC. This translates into CASTRRQLSSYEQYF.

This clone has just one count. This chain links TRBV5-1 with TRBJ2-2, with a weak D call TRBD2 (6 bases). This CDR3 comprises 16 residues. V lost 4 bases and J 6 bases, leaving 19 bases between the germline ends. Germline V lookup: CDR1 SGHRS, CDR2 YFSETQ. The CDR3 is CASSPGLWPSAGELFF. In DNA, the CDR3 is TGCGCCAGCAGCCCGGGACTCTGGCCCTCGGCCGGGGAGCTGTTTTTT.

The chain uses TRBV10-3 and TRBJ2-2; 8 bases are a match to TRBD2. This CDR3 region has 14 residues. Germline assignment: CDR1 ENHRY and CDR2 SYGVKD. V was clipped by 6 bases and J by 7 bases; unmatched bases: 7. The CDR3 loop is CAIRERERIGELFF. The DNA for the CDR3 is TGTGCCATCAGGGAGCGGGAGCGTATCGGGGAGCTGTTTTTT.

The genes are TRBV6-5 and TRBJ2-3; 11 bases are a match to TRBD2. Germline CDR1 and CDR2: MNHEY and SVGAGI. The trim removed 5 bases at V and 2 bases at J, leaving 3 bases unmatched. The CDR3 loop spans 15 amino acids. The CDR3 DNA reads TGTGCCAGCAGTGGACTAGCGGGCCCCACAGATACGCAGTATTTT. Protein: CASSGLAGPTDTQYF.

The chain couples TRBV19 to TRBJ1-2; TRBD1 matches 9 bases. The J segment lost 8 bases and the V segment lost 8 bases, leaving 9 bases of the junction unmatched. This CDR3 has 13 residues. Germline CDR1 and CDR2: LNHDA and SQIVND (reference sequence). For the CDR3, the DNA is TGTGCCAGTCGGGACAGGGTCTCGTTCGGCTACACCTTC. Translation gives CASRDRVSFGYTF.

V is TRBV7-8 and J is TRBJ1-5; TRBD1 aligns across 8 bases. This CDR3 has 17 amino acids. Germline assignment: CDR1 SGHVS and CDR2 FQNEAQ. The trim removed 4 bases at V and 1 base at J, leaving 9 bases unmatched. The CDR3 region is CASSSLHRGKSNQPQHF. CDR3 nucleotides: TGTGCCAGCAGCTCCCTACACAGGGGGAAGAGCAATCAGCCCCAGCATTTT.

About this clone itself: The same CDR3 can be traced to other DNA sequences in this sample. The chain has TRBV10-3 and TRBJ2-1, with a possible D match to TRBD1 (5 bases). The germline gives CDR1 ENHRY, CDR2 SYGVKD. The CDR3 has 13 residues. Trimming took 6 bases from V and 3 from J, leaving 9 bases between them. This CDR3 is CAISGQLYNEQFF. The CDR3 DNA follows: TGTGCCATCAGCGGACAACTCTACAATGAGCAGTTCTTC.

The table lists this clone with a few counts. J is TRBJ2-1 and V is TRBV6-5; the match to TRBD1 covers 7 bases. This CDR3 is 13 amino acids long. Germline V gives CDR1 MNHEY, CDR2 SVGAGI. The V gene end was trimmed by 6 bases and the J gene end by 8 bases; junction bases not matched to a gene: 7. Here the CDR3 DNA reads TGTGCCAGCAGGAGGACAGGACGGCATGAGCAGTTCTTC. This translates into CASRRTGRHEQFF.

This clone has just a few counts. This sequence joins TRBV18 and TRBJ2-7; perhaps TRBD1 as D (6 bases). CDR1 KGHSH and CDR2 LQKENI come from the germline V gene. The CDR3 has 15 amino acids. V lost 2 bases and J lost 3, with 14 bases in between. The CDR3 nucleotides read TGTGCCAGCTCACCATTTCCCGGACAGAACTACGAGCAGTACTTC. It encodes CASSPFPGQNYEQYF.

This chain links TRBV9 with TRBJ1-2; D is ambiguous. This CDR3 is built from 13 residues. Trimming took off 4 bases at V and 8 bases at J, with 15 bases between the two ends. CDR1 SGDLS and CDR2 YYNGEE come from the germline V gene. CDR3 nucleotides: TGTGCCAGCAGCTATTCCCGTGTGAGCGGCTACACCTTC. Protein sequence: CASSYSRVSGYTF. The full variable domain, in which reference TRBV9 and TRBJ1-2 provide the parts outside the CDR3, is DSGVTQTPKHLITATGQRVTLRCSPRSGDLSVYWYQQSLDQGLQFLIQYYNGEERAKGNILERFSAQQFPDLHSELNLSSLELGDSALYFCASSYSRVSGYTFGSGTRLTVV.

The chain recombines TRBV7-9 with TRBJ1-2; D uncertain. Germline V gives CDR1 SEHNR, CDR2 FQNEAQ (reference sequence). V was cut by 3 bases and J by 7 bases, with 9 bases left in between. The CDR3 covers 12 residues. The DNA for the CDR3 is TGTGCCAGCAGCTTGGAAGTAGTTGGCTACACCTTC. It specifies CASSLEVVGYTF.

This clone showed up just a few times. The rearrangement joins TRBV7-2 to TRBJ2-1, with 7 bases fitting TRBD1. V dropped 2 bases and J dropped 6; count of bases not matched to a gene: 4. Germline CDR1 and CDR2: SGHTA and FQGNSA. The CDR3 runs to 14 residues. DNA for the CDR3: TGTGCCAGCAGCTTAATCCAGGGGGTCAATGAGCAGTTCTTC. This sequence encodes CASSLIQGVNEQFF.

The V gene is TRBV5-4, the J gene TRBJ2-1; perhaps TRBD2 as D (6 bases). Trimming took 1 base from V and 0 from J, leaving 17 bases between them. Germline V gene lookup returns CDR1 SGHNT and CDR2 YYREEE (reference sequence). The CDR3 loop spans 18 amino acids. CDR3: CASSLRTTSLSSYNEQFF. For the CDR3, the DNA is TGTGCCAGCAGCTTGCGGACTACATCGCTGAGCTCCTACAATGAGCAGTTCTTC. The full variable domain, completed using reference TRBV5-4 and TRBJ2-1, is ETGVTQSPTHLIKTRGQQVTLRCSSQSGHNTVSWYQQALGQGPQFIFQYYREEENGRGNFPPRFSGLQFPNYSSELNVNALELDDSALYLCASSLRTTSLSSYNEQFFGPGTRLTVL.

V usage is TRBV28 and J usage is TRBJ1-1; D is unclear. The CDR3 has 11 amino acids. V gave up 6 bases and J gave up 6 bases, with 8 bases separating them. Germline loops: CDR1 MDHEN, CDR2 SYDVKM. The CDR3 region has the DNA TGTGCCAGCAGCCAACGACCTGAAGCTTTCTTT. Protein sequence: CASSQRPEAFF.

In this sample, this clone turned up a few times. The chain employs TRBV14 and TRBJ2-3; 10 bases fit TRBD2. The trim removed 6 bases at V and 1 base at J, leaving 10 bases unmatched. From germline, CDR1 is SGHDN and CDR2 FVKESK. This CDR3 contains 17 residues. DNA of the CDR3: TGTGCCAGCAGTCAGAGGTGGAGCGGGAGGGGCACAGATACGCAGTATTTT. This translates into CASSQRWSGRGTDTQYF.

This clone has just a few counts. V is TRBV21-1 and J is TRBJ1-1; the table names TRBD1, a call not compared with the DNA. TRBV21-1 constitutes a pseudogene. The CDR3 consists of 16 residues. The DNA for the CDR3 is TGTGCCAGCAGCCGAGCCCGACAGGGGGCTGGGACTGAAGCTTTCTTT. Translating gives CASSRARQGAGTEAFF.

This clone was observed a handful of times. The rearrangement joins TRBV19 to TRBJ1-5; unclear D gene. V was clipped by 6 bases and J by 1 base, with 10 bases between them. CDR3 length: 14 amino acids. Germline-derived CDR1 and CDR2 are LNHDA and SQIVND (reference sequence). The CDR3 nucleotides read TGTGCCAGTAGGGGGTATGGGAGCAATCAGCCCCAGCATTTT. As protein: CASRGYGSNQPQHF. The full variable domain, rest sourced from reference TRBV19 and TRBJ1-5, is DGGITQSPKYLFRKEGQNVTLSCEQNLNHDAMYWYRQDPGQGLRLIYYSQIVNDFQKGDIAEGYSVSREKKESFPLTVTSAQKNPTAFYLCASRGYGSNQPQHFGDGTRLSIL.